Below are 17 T cell receptor beta chains sequenced from a single sample in a study of regulatory T cells in long-lasting Graves disease. Libraries of TCR beta came from iRepertoire HTBI primers plus Arm-PCR of CDR3 regions. TCRdb reanalysed the multiplex PCR reads using MiXCR and keeps one entry per CDR3 protein. The repertoire holds about 460,000 distinct CDR3 sequences, with 20% to 25% as singletons. Time point given: persistent/refractory GD, antithyroid drugs over 5 years with positive TRAb. Generation of the TCR library employed RNA extracted from PBMCs. Material: peripheral blood mononuclear cells (PBMCs), obtained when the disease was refractory, from a patient treated with antithyroid drugs. The receptors here all came from a female donor with Graves disease.

This chain links TRBV29-1 with TRBJ2-5; 7 nucleotides align to TRBD1. The CDR3 covers 15 residues. Germline assignment: CDR1 SQVTM and CDR2 ANQGSEA. V was pared by 7 bases and J by 9 bases, with 20 bases of the junction left unmatched. CDR3 in amino acids: CSAAKQGNGPLAQYF. In DNA form, the CDR3 reads TGCAGCGCTGCTAAACAGGGGAATGGCCCCTTAGCCCAGTACTTC.

Points on this clonotype: With only one base between it and a far larger clone, this is likely a read error. The chain has TRBV5-4 and TRBJ1-1; D is ambiguous. V lost 2 bases to trimming and J lost 0 bases, with 5 bases between them. The CDR3 is 13 amino acids. Germline V CDR1 and CDR2: SGHNT, YYREEE (reference sequence). In DNA, the CDR3 is TGTGCCAGCAGCTTTGAAGTGAACACTGAAGCTTTCTTT. It is translated as CASSFEVNTEAFF.

This clonotype has more than one count but fewer than ten. The CDR3 DNA reads TGCAGTGCTAGTGACGCCTCTAGCGGGAGGTTCTACGAGCAGTACTTC. Translating it yields CSASDASSGRFYEQYF. This chain uses TRBV20-1 with TRBJ2-7; 11 bases map to TRBD2. Trimming cost V 3 bases and J 3 bases; bases outside gene matches: 10. The CDR3 is made up of 16 amino acids. The germline V gene encodes CDR1 DFQATT and CDR2 SNEGSKA (reference sequence).

About this clonotype: A much larger clone lies one base from this, so it may be a read error. This chain joins TRBV6-2 or TRBV6-3 and TRBJ2-5; 7 bases fit TRBD1. Germline V gene lookup returns CDR1 MNHEY and CDR2 SVGEGT. V trimming: 6 bases; J trimming: 2 bases; junction bases outside the gene matches: 12. The CDR3 contains 16 residues. The chain's CDR3 is CASRLGTGTAQETQYF. The CDR3 coding sequence is TGTGCCAGCAGACTGGGAACAGGGACAGCTCAAGAGACCCAGTACTTC.

This clonotype occurred many times. This chain joins TRBV28 and TRBJ2-6, with a weak D call TRBD1 (6 bases). Germline loops: CDR1 MDHEN, CDR2 SYDVKM. The CDR3 length is 18 residues. The V and J ends lost 5 bases and 0 bases respectively, with 17 bases between them. The CDR3 sequence is CASSGWGPGSSGANVLTF. The CDR3 DNA is TGTGCCAGCAGTGGGTGGGGGCCGGGCTCCTCTGGGGCCAACGTCCTGACTTTC.

This clonotype has ten or more counts. The rearrangement links TRBV12-3 or TRBV12-4 to TRBJ2-7, with TRBD2 identical over 12 bases. CDR3 length: 16 amino acids. Trimming cost V 6 bases and J 2 bases; bases outside gene matches: 8. CDR3 sequence (DNA): TGTGCCAGCAGCCCTGGACTAGCGGGGACACCCTACGAGCAGTACTTC. Protein sequence: CASSPGLAGTPYEQYF.

This clonotype showed up many times. The genes are TRBV6-1 and TRBJ2-2, with D hard to call. The CDR3 is 13 amino acids. The V and J ends lost 5 bases and 2 bases respectively, with 6 bases between them. The germline CDR1 and CDR2 sequences are MNHNS and SASEGT. The CDR3 DNA sequence: TGTGCCAGCAGTCCCTTAAACACCGGGGAGCTGTTTTTT. As protein: CASSPLNTGELFF.

This clonotype came up many times. V usage is TRBV5-1 and J usage is TRBJ1-6; tentative D call: TRBD1 (5 bases). Germline CDR1 reads SGHRS; CDR2 reads YFSETQ. Deletions cut 3 bases from V and 7 bases from J, with 11 bases between. The CDR3 has 14 residues. CDR3: CASSSGFENSPLHF. The CDR3 nucleotides read TGCGCCAGCAGCTCAGGGTTCGAAAATTCACCCCTCCACTTT.

The sample holds a few counts of this clonotype. The chain links TRBV5-1 to TRBJ1-6, with TRBD1 identical over 7 bases. Per germline, CDR1 SGHRS and CDR2 YFSETQ. Trimming cost V 7 bases and J 6 bases; bases outside gene matches: 13. The CDR3 totals 16 residues. The CDR3 region has the DNA TGCGCCAGCGGCCTCCGGACAGGTGGTTCTAATTCACCCCTCCACTTT. Translating it yields CASGLRTGGSNSPLHF.

This clonotype was seen more than once but under ten times. The chain links TRBV9 to TRBJ1-4; 7 nucleotides align to TRBD1. The CDR3 has 17 amino acids. Germline V gene lookup returns CDR1 SGDLS and CDR2 YYNGEE. The ends lost 0 bases at V and 0 bases at J; junction bases unmatched: 5. The CDR3, as DNA: TGTGCCAGCAGCGTAGAAGGGGGCCTAGCAACTAATGAAAAACTGTTTTTT. Encoded protein: CASSVEGGLATNEKLFF.

In regard to this clonotype: This may come from a read error, since a much larger clone is one base off. The rearrangement uses TRBV6-2 or TRBV6-3 and TRBJ1-2; D perhaps matches TRBD1 (5 bases). Germline V CDR1 and CDR2: MNHEY, SVGEGT. This CDR3 has 15 amino acids. CDR3 bases: TGTGCCAGCAGGGAGGGTAGGGGAACTAACTATGACTACACCTTC. This sequence encodes CASREGRGTNYDYTF.

This clonotype occurred a few times. This chain connects TRBV6-1 to TRBJ1-4; 8 bases align to TRBD1. V dropped 8 bases and J dropped 7; count of bases not matched to a gene: 6. CDR3 length: 13 amino acids. Germline CDR1 MNHNS, CDR2 SASEGT. The CDR3 DNA sequence: TGTGCCAGCCGGACAGGGCGGGGTGAAAAACTGTTTTTT. It is translated as CASRTGRGEKLFF.

The chain couples TRBV12-3 or TRBV12-4 to TRBJ2-3; no firm D call. This CDR3 is built from 11 residues. Trimming stripped 8 bases from V and 4 bases from J, with 7 bases between. In DNA form, the CDR3 reads TGTGCCAGCGTGTTGTCAGATACGCAGTATTTT. Translating it yields CASVLSDTQYF.

In this sample, this clonotype turned up many times. The chain joins TRBV7-9 to TRBJ2-7; the match to TRBD1 covers 7 bases. The V gene end was trimmed by 5 bases and the J gene end by 0 bases; junction bases not matched to a gene: 4. CDR3 length: 14 amino acids. Germline V CDR1 and CDR2: SEHNR, FQNEAQ (reference sequence). The CDR3 DNA is TGTGCCAGCAGCCCTAGGGACAGCTCCTACGAGCAGTACTTC. As protein: CASSPRDSSYEQYF.

This clonotype has a handful of counts. The rearrangement uses TRBV10-3 and TRBJ1-1; 9 bases match TRBD1. The CDR3 totals 13 residues. Germline V gives CDR1 ENHRY, CDR2 SYGVKD. The ends lost 10 bases at V and 5 bases at J; junction bases unmatched: 8. CDR3 nucleotide sequence: TGTGCCACCCTACAGGGGGCGAATACTGAAGCTTTCTTT. Translated: CATLQGANTEAFF.

This clonotype was detected ten times or more. This chain connects TRBV6-1 to TRBJ2-5; 7 positions agree with TRBD2. The V gene's germline CDR1 is MNHNS and CDR2 SASEGT. Unmatched junction bases numbered 9, after V lost 6 bases and J lost 5 bases. CDR3 length equals 14 residues. CDR3 amino acids: CASRDTSEGETQYF. The CDR3 nucleotides read TGTGCCAGCAGGGATACTAGCGAAGGGGAGACCCAGTACTTC.

The table lists this clonotype with many counts. Mismatch with germline at one junction end may stem from a read error. This sequence joins TRBV12-3 or TRBV12-4 and TRBJ2-7; 12 nucleotides agree with TRBD2. The length of the CDR3 is 13 residues. DNA for the CDR3: TGTGCCAGCAGTCTAGCGGGAGGGCACGAGCAGTACTTC. Protein product: CASSLAGGHEQYF.